The 25 T cell receptor beta chains reported below all come from one sample, sequenced in a study of T-cell reconstitution after alpha-beta-depleted transplantation in children. Construction of the TCRbeta library involved unique molecular identifiers. From the PCR reads, TCRdb called clonotypes with MiXCR, one entry per CDR3 protein. The sample shows 200,000 to 250,000 distinct CDR3 sequences, just under 8.5% of them seen only once. Material: PBMCs, mostly from graft donor cells, obtained 180 days after TCRalphabeta/CD19-depleted stem cell transplant. These receptors originate from a male patient aged 5 to 17 who had a stem cell transplant for acute lymphoblastic leukemia, so the T cells may come from the graft donor.

There are many counts of this clonotype. The V and J genes are TRBV5-5 and TRBJ2-5; TRBD2 might be the D (6 bases). Trimming took 2 bases from V and 2 from J, leaving 19 bases between them. Germline CDR1 is SGHKS and CDR2 is YYEKEE (reference sequence). This CDR3 is built from 17 residues. CDR3 in DNA: TGTGCCAGCAGCTTTGGGTTCCGGGACTTGCCGCAAGAGACCCAGTACTTC. It specifies CASSFGFRDLPQETQYF.

The genes are TRBV18 and TRBJ2-2; 11 nucleotides match TRBD2. The length of the CDR3 is 15 residues. Germline V lookup: CDR1 KGHSH, CDR2 LQKENI. The V gene end was trimmed by 4 bases and the J gene end by 7 bases; junction bases not matched to a gene: 5. The DNA of the CDR3 is TGTGCCAGCTCACTGGGGACTAGCGGCCTCGGGGAGCTGTTTTTT. Protein product: CASSLGTSGLGELFF.

This clonotype occurred many times. This chain joins TRBV6-5 and TRBJ2-7; 11 bases are a match to TRBD1. Germline V gene sequence: CDR1 MNHEY, CDR2 SVGAGI. Germline trimming cut 2 bases from V and 6 bases from J; bases unmatched to any gene: 3. CDR3 size: 14 residues. The CDR3, as DNA: TGTGCCAGCAGTTACGGGACAGGGGGGAGCGAGCAGTACTTC. Protein sequence: CASSYGTGGSEQYF.

This clonotype occurred a few times. The V and J genes are TRBV2 and TRBJ2-6; D perhaps matches TRBD2 (6 bases). This CDR3 contains 16 residues. Trimming pared 11 bases from V and 2 bases from J, leaving 19 bases between. Germline V lookup: CDR1 SNHLY, CDR2 FYNNEI. The CDR3 spells CAYRGRSLAGANVLTF. CDR3 in DNA: TGTGCCTATAGAGGGAGGTCACTGGCTGGGGCCAACGTCCTGACTTTC. Based on the CDR3 plus reference TRBV2 and TRBJ2-6, the full variable domain is EPEVTQTPSHQVTQMGQEVILRCVPISNHLYFYWYRQILGQKVEFLVSFYNNEISEKSEIFDDQFSVERPDGSNFTLKIRSTKLEDSAMYFCAYRGRSLAGANVLTFGAGSRLTVL.

This clonotype was found many times. The genes are TRBV9 and TRBJ2-3; D ambiguous. This CDR3 comprises 14 residues. From germline, CDR1 is SGDLS and CDR2 YYNGEE. The germline V and J ends were trimmed by 6 bases and 0 bases, with 11 bases remaining between them. CDR3 loop: CASIVSGSTDTQYF. The CDR3 nucleotides read TGTGCCAGCATCGTCTCGGGCAGCACAGATACGCAGTATTTT.

The table lists this clonotype with many counts. The chain is built from TRBV18 and TRBJ1-1, with TRBD1 matching over 7 bases. Germline CDR1 reads KGHSH; CDR2 reads LQKENI. The CDR3 is 14 residues long. Unmatched junction bases numbered 10, after V lost 4 bases and J lost 8 bases. The CDR3 sequence is CASSLITGAEEAFF. The CDR3 DNA reads TGTGCCAGCTCACTCATAACAGGGGCTGAGGAAGCTTTCTTT.

At least ten counts were recorded for this clonotype. CDR3 nucleotide sequence: TGTGCCAGCAGTTTCTGGACAGGGCAGAACACTGAAGCTTTCTTT. Its translation: CASSFWTGQNTEAFF. This chain connects TRBV7-6 to TRBJ1-1; 8 nucleotides match TRBD1. Unmatched junction bases numbered 7, after V lost 6 bases and J lost 1 base. The CDR3 covers 15 residues. Germline V gene sequence: CDR1 SGHVS, CDR2 FNYEAQ.

This clonotype was found a few times. The chain links TRBV12-3 or TRBV12-4 to TRBJ2-1, with D hard to call. V lost 2 bases, J lost 8 bases, and 10 bases lay in between. The CDR3 is 13 amino acids. The CDR3, as DNA: TGTGCCAGCAGTTTATTCTCGCAATATGAGCAGTTCTTC. This sequence encodes CASSLFSQYEQFF.

This clonotype was seen repeatedly, ten times or more. V is TRBV18 and J is TRBJ1-2; 8 bases line up with TRBD1. Germline CDR1 reads KGHSH; CDR2 reads LQKENI. The junction had 6 bases not matched to a gene; V was cut back by 2 bases and J by 7 bases. This CDR3 is built from 14 residues. In DNA form, the CDR3 reads TGTGCCAGCTCACCAGTCGCAGGGGGCGGTGGCTACACCTTC. Translated, it gives CASSPVAGGGGYTF.

This clonotype occurred many times. This sequence joins TRBV5-1 and TRBJ2-7; no clear D gene. The V gene's germline CDR1 is SGHRS and CDR2 YFSETQ. Trimming removed 4 bases at V and 7 bases at J, with 12 bases between. The CDR3 consists of 12 residues. The CDR3, as DNA: TGCGCCAGCAGCACCTCAGGTAGAGAGCAGTACTTC. It encodes CASSTSGREQYF. Full variable domain (missing parts from reference TRBV5-1 and TRBJ2-7): KAGVTQTPRYLIKTRGQQVTLSCSPISGHRSVSWYQQTPGQGLQFLFEYFSETQRNKGNFPGRFSGRQFSNSRSEMNVSTLELGDSALYLCASSTSGREQYFGPGTRLTVT.

The DNA for the CDR3 is TGCAGTGCTAGGGGACTAGCGGGAGGGTTCTACAATGAGCAGTTCTTC. It encodes CSARGLAGGFYNEQFF. The genes are TRBV20-1 and TRBJ2-1, with 16 bases identical to TRBD2. V shed 3 bases and J 3 bases; nucleotides not matched to a gene: 2. The CDR3 totals 16 residues. Germline assignment: CDR1 DFQATT and CDR2 SNEGSKA (reference sequence).

This clonotype was seen ten or more times. V usage is TRBV6-1 and J usage is TRBJ2-5, with TRBD1 matching over 9 bases. Germline V gives CDR1 MNHNS, CDR2 SASEGT. The CDR3 loop spans 16 amino acids. J gave up 6 bases and V 1 base, and 9 bases lay outside the gene matches. DNA for the CDR3: TGTGCCAGCAGTGAAGTTGGGGCGGGACAGGGAAAGACCCAGTACTTC. This sequence encodes CASSEVGAGQGKTQYF.

This clonotype occurred many times. The genes are TRBV12-3 or TRBV12-4 and TRBJ1-2, with TRBD1 identical over 7 bases. This CDR3 is built from 16 residues. V shed 6 bases and J 4 bases; nucleotides not matched to a gene: 14. CDR3 sequence: CASRSDGPRQGYGYTF. The DNA of the CDR3 is TGTGCCAGCAGGTCGGATGGGCCCCGACAGGGCTATGGCTACACCTTC.

This clonotype was observed many times. This chain uses TRBV12-3 or TRBV12-4 with TRBJ1-1; D uncertain. The V end was cut by 2 bases, the J end by 6 bases, with 4 bases between. The length of the CDR3 is 11 residues. In DNA form, the CDR3 reads TGTGCCAGCAGTTTATTGGCTGAAGCTTTCTTT. Its protein is CASSLLAEAFF.

This clonotype was recorded many times. This chain links TRBV11-2 with TRBJ1-2; weak D call: TRBD1 (6 bases). This CDR3 is 19 amino acids long. With 0 bases removed from V and 2 bases from J, the gap between germline ends came to 22 bases. Germline V gene lookup returns CDR1 SGHAT and CDR2 FQNNGV. The CDR3 DNA is TGTGCCAGCAGCTTAGATCTTGTCTTTAGGGGGGCGCAGAACTATGGCTACACCTTC. Protein: CASSLDLVFRGAQNYGYTF.

This clonotype was observed at least ten times. This chain uses TRBV10-2 with TRBJ2-1; 11 positions match TRBD2. This CDR3 has 14 residues. The ends lost 6 bases at V and 8 bases at J; junction bases unmatched: 6. The germline gives CDR1 WSHSY, CDR2 SAAADI. The CDR3 DNA reads as TGCGCCAGCAGGACTAGCGGGACCGTCGATGAGCAGTTCTTC. Its protein product is CASRTSGTVDEQFF.

This clonotype was observed many times. This chain links TRBV5-1 with TRBJ2-5; possible D gene TRBD2, 6 bases. The V end lost 0 bases, the J end lost 5 bases, and 8 bases lay between the germline ends. The V gene's germline CDR1 is SGHRS and CDR2 YFSETQ. CDR3 length: 13 amino acids. The CDR3 here is CASSLGGDETQYF. CDR3 nucleotide sequence: TGCGCCAGCAGCTTGGGGGGGGATGAGACCCAGTACTTC. Full variable domain (outside the CDR3, taken from reference TRBV5-1 and TRBJ2-5): KAGVTQTPRYLIKTRGQQVTLSCSPISGHRSVSWYQQTPGQGLQFLFEYFSETQRNKGNFPGRFSGRQFSNSRSEMNVSTLELGDSALYLCASSLGGDETQYFGPGTRLLVL.

This clonotype was picked up many times. CDR3: CATAGTGREQYF. CDR3 nucleotides: TGTGCCACTGCCGGGACAGGGCGCGAGCAGTACTTC. The rearrangement uses TRBV24-1 and TRBJ2-7; 9 bases match TRBD1. The CDR3 spans 12 residues. V was pared by 10 bases and J by 6 bases, with 6 bases of the junction left unmatched. Germline CDR1 and CDR2: KGHDR and SFDVKD.

This clonotype was detected ten times or more. This CDR3 reads CASSPLEGSWEQFF. The CDR3, as DNA: TGCGCCAGCAGTCCCTTGGAGGGATCTTGGGAGCAGTTCTTC. This sequence joins TRBV5-1 and TRBJ2-1; D possibly corresponds to TRBD2 (6 bases). The CDR3 has 14 residues. The ends were cut back, 5 bases at V and 10 bases at J, with 19 bases in the middle. Germline-derived CDR1 and CDR2 are SGHRS and YFSETQ.

There are many counts of this clonotype. The chain uses TRBV13 and TRBJ2-3; 11 bases agree with TRBD2. The ends lost 5 bases at V and 6 bases at J; junction bases unmatched: 10. Germline V gene data show CDR1 as PRHDT and CDR2 as FYEKMQ (reference sequence). The CDR3 covers 16 residues. CDR3 nucleotides: TGTGCCAGCAGCACCCCCCTTAGCGGGGGGGCCGATACGCAGTATTTT. This translates into CASSTPLSGGADTQYF.

Points on this clonotype: A clone one base away is much larger, so this may be a read error. The chain recombines TRBV7-3 with TRBJ2-2, with D perhaps matching TRBD1 or TRBD2 (5 bases each). Per germline, CDR1 SGHTA and CDR2 FQGTGA. The CDR3 has 15 residues. The CDR3 region has the DNA TGTGCCAGCAGCTTATGGGCAGGGTCCGCCGGGGACCTGTTTTTT. It specifies CASSLWAGSAGDLFF.

This clonotype was found many times. The rearrangement joins TRBV6-5 to TRBJ2-1, with 13 bases lining up with TRBD2. With 5 bases clipped from V and 7 bases from J, the junction kept 11 bases outside the gene matches. From germline, CDR1 is MNHEY and CDR2 SVGAGI. This CDR3 is 17 amino acids long. CDR3 DNA sequence: TGTGCCAGCAGTCCCGGACTAGCGGGAGATATGACAAATGAGCAGTTCTTC. It is translated as CASSPGLAGDMTNEQFF.

This clonotype was counted a few times. The chain is built from TRBV28 and TRBJ2-5; D is undetermined. The CDR3 runs to 15 residues. Trimming took off 4 bases at V and 4 bases at J, with 16 bases between the two ends. Germline CDR1 and CDR2: MDHEN and SYDVKM. CDR3 nucleotides: TGTGCCAGCAGTTCCATTTACACCACCCGAGAGACCCAGTACTTC. As protein: CASSSIYTTRETQYF.

This clonotype was seen at least ten times. V is TRBV5-5 and J is TRBJ2-3, with 7 bases aligning to TRBD2. J lost 4 bases, V lost 0 bases, and 2 bases had no gene match. The CDR3 has 14 amino acids. CDR1 and CDR2 from the germline V gene are SGHKS and YYEKEE (reference sequence). The CDR3 region has the DNA TGTGCCAGCAGCTTGGGGGGGGGATCAGATACGCAGTATTTT. It translates to CASSLGGGSDTQYF.

This clonotype was recorded at least ten times. The chain has TRBV11-3 and TRBJ2-7, with 7 bases lining up with TRBD1. CDR1 SGHNT and CDR2 YENEEA come from the germline V gene. The CDR3 contains 14 residues. With 1 base clipped from V and 5 bases from J, the junction kept 5 bases outside the gene matches. The CDR3 reads CASSLGLQGNEQYF. For the CDR3, the DNA is TGTGCCAGCAGCTTAGGATTACAGGGGAACGAGCAGTACTTC.